The 29 T cell receptor beta chains below all came from one sample that was sequenced in a study of blood T cell repertoires in COVID-19. The data were produced by immunoSEQ multiplex PCR, yet TCRdb's version contains in-frame clones alone and is incomplete. Counted here are about 670,000 clones, 90% occurring once; the ten biggest clones make up more than 0.25%. Sequencing used peripheral blood. The receptors derive from a woman in her late teens or twenties with acute or convalescent COVID-19.

This clone came up once. The gene calls are TRBV7-9 and TRBJ1-1, with a weak D call TRBD1 (6 bases). Trimming took 5 bases from V and 4 from J, leaving 23 bases between them. The CDR3 length is 17 residues. Looked up from germline, CDR1 is SEHNR and CDR2 is FQNEAQ (reference sequence). The CDR3, as DNA: TGTGCCAGCAGCCTTGGGTTTGGGACACAAAAGCTCACTGAAGCTTTCTTT. It is translated as CASSLGFGTQKLTEAFF.

The rearrangement links TRBV24-1 to TRBJ2-4, with TRBD1 matching 10 bases. CDR1 KGHDR and CDR2 SFDVKD come from the germline V gene. CDR3 length equals 14 residues. With V trimmed by 3 bases and J by 8 bases, 3 bases remained unmatched. The CDR3 reads CATSDRTGGDIQYF. The CDR3 nucleotides are TGTGCCACCAGTGATCGGACAGGGGGGGACATTCAGTACTTC.

The CDR3 bases are TGTGCCAGCAGTTACAACCCAGGGGGCGCAAAAACCGGGGAGCTGTTTTTT. It yields the protein CASSYNPGGAKTGELFF. The V and J genes are TRBV6-2 or TRBV6-3 and TRBJ2-2, with 8 bases identical to TRBD1. The germline gives CDR1 MNHEY, CDR2 SVGEGT. The CDR3 sequence is 17 residues long. The J segment lost 5 bases and the V segment lost 2 bases, leaving 10 bases of the junction unmatched.

The V and J genes are TRBV30 and TRBJ1-2; no reliable D call. The CDR3 extends over 13 amino acids. The V gene's germline CDR1 is GTSNPN and CDR2 SVGIG (reference sequence). V lost 1 base and J lost 4, with 10 bases in between. CDR3 in amino acids: CAWSARGLYGYTF. The CDR3 coding sequence is TGTGCCTGGAGTGCCCGCGGACTCTATGGCTACACCTTC.

This clone was seen just once. Because the CDR3's place on the DNA is in doubt, the DNA is left out and the CDR3 is given as listed by TCRdb. The V and J genes are TRBV7-2 and TRBJ2-5; no DNA check was done on the table's D call, TRBD2. With termini counted, the CDR3 has 16 amino acids. Germline V gene sequence: CDR1 SGHTA, CDR2 FQGNSA. The CDR3 is CASSSAGTFGAETQYF.

The genes are TRBV10-3 and TRBJ2-7, with a tentative D call TRBD1 (5 bases). Germline-derived CDR1 and CDR2 are ENHRY and SYGVKD. Trimming took 3 bases from V and 3 from J, leaving 12 bases between them. The CDR3 length is 14 residues. The CDR3 is CAISEATENYEQYF. CDR3 bases: TGTGCCATCAGTGAAGCGACAGAGAACTACGAGCAGTACTTC.

In its sample, this clone was seen a few times. At one boundary the junction diverges from the germline segment, which might be a read error. V gene TRBV2 combines with J gene TRBJ1-2; D may be TRBD1 (6 bases). The germline V gene encodes CDR1 SNHLY and CDR2 FYNNEI. The CDR3 loop spans 15 amino acids. The chain's CDR3 is CASREGGQGLAGYTF. In nucleotides, the CDR3 is TGTGCCAGCAGAGAAGGGGGGCAGGGGTTGGCAGGCTACACCTTC.

A single count supports this clone. CDR3: CASSHEDRKSYGYTF. CDR3 in DNA: TGTGCCAGCAGCCATGAGGACAGGAAGTCCTATGGCTACACCTTC. The V and J genes are TRBV3-1 (or the pseudogene TRBV3-2) and TRBJ1-2; 7 bases agree with TRBD1. J lost 4 bases, V lost 3 bases, and 8 bases had no gene match. Germline-derived CDR1 and CDR2 are LGHDT and YNNKEL (reference sequence). The CDR3 totals 15 residues.

The chain uses TRBV12-5 and TRBJ2-2; 7 nucleotides match TRBD2. Germline trimming cut 1 base from V and 4 bases from J; bases unmatched to any gene: 18. The CDR3 length is 20 residues. Looked up from germline, CDR1 is LGHNT and CDR2 is FRNRAP. The CDR3 here is CASGLAPSGQGLPSTGELFF. Written as DNA, the CDR3 is TGTGCTAGTGGTTTGGCTCCCTCCGGGCAGGGACTACCGAGCACCGGGGAGCTGTTTTTT.

This chain uses TRBV14 with TRBJ2-7; 8 bases are a match to TRBD1. The junction had 11 bases not matched to a gene; V was cut back by 3 bases and J by 10 bases. Germline CDR1 SGHDN, CDR2 FVKESK. The CDR3 contains 14 residues. The CDR3 DNA reads as TGTGCCAGCAGCCAGCGTTTGGTACAGGGGGGACAGTACTTC. It translates to CASSQRLVQGGQYF.

The chain carries TRBV5-1 and TRBJ2-3, with D perhaps TRBD2 (6 bases). The germline V gene encodes CDR1 SGHRS and CDR2 YFSETQ. CDR3 size: 13 residues. V lost 0 bases and J lost 7, with 9 bases in between. The CDR3 DNA is TGCGCCAGCAGCTTGGCCGGCGGGAATACGCAGTATTTT. Its protein product is CASSLAGGNTQYF.

The chain recombines TRBV10-2 with TRBJ1-2, with D perhaps matching TRBD1 (6 bases). V lost 2 bases to trimming and J lost 7 bases, with 11 bases between them. CDR3 length equals 13 residues. CDR1 is WSHSY, CDR2 SAAADI, per germline. The CDR3 nucleotides are TGCGCCAGCAGTGAGGCCCTACAGGGTGGCTACACCTTC. This codes for CASSEALQGGYTF.

The rearrangement uses TRBV4-2 and TRBJ2-2; 11 bases fit TRBD2. V lost 0 bases, J lost 5 bases, and 2 bases stayed unmatched. Per the germline V gene, CDR1 is LGHNA and CDR2 is YNFKEQ. The CDR3 runs 16 residues. CDR3 bases: TGTGCCAGCAGCCAAGATCCTAGCGGGGGGACCGGGGAGCTGTTTTTT. Its translation is CASSQDPSGGTGELFF.

The rearrangement uses TRBV7-9 and TRBJ2-3; 11 bases are a match to TRBD2. The CDR3 is 14 amino acids. V was clipped by 7 bases and J by 1 base; unmatched bases: 1. The germline V gene encodes CDR1 SEHNR and CDR2 FQNEAQ (reference sequence). This chain's CDR3 is CASTTSGGTDTQYF. In nucleotides, the CDR3 is TGTGCCAGCACGACTAGCGGGGGCACAGATACGCAGTATTTT.

CDR3 coding DNA: TGCAGCGGAAACAGTCACACCGGGGAGCTGTTTTTT. Protein product: CSGNSHTGELFF. This chain joins TRBV29-1 and TRBJ2-2; no definite D call. The germline V and J ends were trimmed by 7 bases and 3 bases, with 9 bases remaining between them. Germline V gives CDR1 SQVTM, CDR2 ANQGSEA. The CDR3 spans 12 residues.

The gene calls are TRBV6-5 and TRBJ1-3; 9 bases match TRBD1. The length of the CDR3 is 15 residues. V lost 6 bases to trimming and J lost 7 bases; unmatched junction nucleotides: 10. Germline V gene sequence: CDR1 MNHEY, CDR2 SVGAGI. The CDR3 DNA reads as TGTGCCAGCAGCCCGGCACAGGGGGCGGGGAACACCATATATTTT. This sequence encodes CASSPAQGAGNTIYF.

V is TRBV5-6 and J is TRBJ1-2, with D perhaps TRBD1 (6 bases). The CDR3 sequence is 15 residues long. Trimming cost V 1 base and J 6 bases, with 16 bases left between them. Germline V gives CDR1 SGHDT, CDR2 YYEEEE. CDR3 residues: CASSLLTGGANGYTF. The CDR3 DNA is TGTGCCAGCAGCTTGTTGACGGGGGGCGCAAATGGCTACACCTTC.

The chain recombines TRBV19 with TRBJ2-7; 10 nucleotides agree with TRBD1. Per the germline V gene, CDR1 is LNHDA and CDR2 is SQIVND (reference sequence). The junction had 4 bases not matched to a gene; V was cut back by 5 bases and J by 6 bases. CDR3 length: 13 residues. The CDR3 sequence: CASSVDRGLEQYF. The CDR3 DNA follows: TGTGCCAGTAGTGTCGACAGGGGGCTCGAGCAGTACTTC.

V usage is TRBV7-2 and J usage is TRBJ1-1; D might be TRBD1 (5 bases). CDR1 and CDR2 (germline): SGHTA, FQGNSA. CDR3 length equals 15 residues. V was trimmed by 7 bases and J by 0 bases, leaving 15 bases between them. The CDR3 protein is CASTLSGGLNTEAFF. CDR3 nucleotide sequence: TGTGCCAGCACCCTTTCGGGGGGACTGAACACTGAAGCTTTCTTT.

This clone was seen a single time. The genes are TRBV19 and TRBJ2-2; weak D call: TRBD1 (5 bases). This CDR3 comprises 15 residues. V was cut by 8 bases and J by 0 bases, with 13 bases left in between. The germline CDR1 and CDR2 sequences are LNHDA and SQIVND (reference sequence). The CDR3 reads CASERQSANTGELFF. In nucleotides, the CDR3 is TGTGCCAGTGAGAGACAGAGCGCGAACACCGGGGAGCTGTTTTTT.

The count of this clone is one. The rearrangement joins TRBV4-3 to TRBJ2-1; TRBD1 agrees at 10 bases. V dropped 2 bases and J dropped 2; count of bases not matched to a gene: 3. Germline loops: CDR1 LGHNA, CDR2 YSLEER. The CDR3 sequence is 16 residues long. CDR3 coding DNA: TGCGCCAGCAGCCAACAGGGACAGGGGACCTACAATGAGCAGTTCTTC. Translated, it gives CASSQQGQGTYNEQFF.

As regards this clone: Additional DNA sequences in this sample encode the identical CDR3. The genes are TRBV5-1 and TRBJ2-7; 7 bases fit TRBD2. Trimming took 1 base from V and 4 from J; bases not matched to a gene: 2. The CDR3 runs 13 residues. Germline-derived CDR1 and CDR2 are SGHRS and YFSETQ. CDR3 sequence (DNA): TGCGCCAGCAGCTTGACGGGGGGTTACGAGCAGTACTTC. Its translation: CASSLTGGYEQYF.

The sample holds a few counts of this clone. The gene calls are TRBV2 and TRBJ1-5, with D uncertain. CDR1 is SNHLY and CDR2 is FYNNEI in the germline V gene. The CDR3 loop spans 17 amino acids. V was cut by 4 bases and J by 0 bases, with 16 bases left in between. Here the CDR3 reads CASSGGLSGNSNQPQHF. CDR3 DNA sequence: TGTGCCAGCAGTGGGGGATTATCGGGGAATAGCAATCAGCCCCAGCATTTT.

The chain links TRBV20-1 to TRBJ2-3; 13 bases line up with TRBD2. This CDR3 has 13 residues. The V gene's germline CDR1 is DFQATT and CDR2 SNEGSKA (reference sequence). J was trimmed by 10 bases and V by 3 bases; bases with no gene match: 4. The CDR3 sequence: CSASELAGGPQYF. CDR3 DNA: TGCAGTGCTAGTGAACTAGCGGGGGGGCCGCAGTATTTT.

The chain joins TRBV18 to TRBJ2-2; D is unclear. The germline V and J ends were trimmed by 4 bases and 1 base, with 7 bases remaining between them. Germline CDR1 reads KGHSH; CDR2 reads LQKENI. The CDR3 covers 14 residues. The CDR3 loop reads CASSRQRNTGELFF. The CDR3 DNA follows: TGTGCCAGCTCACGGCAGCGGAACACCGGGGAGCTGTTTTTT.

This sequence joins TRBV4-1 and TRBJ2-2; D gene unclear. The V and J ends lost 4 bases and 5 bases respectively, with 11 bases between them. CDR1 and CDR2 (germline): MGHRA, YSYEKL. The CDR3 length is 14 residues. CDR3 protein: CASSPIQRTGELFF. CDR3 bases: TGCGCCAGCAGCCCCATACAGAGAACCGGGGAGCTGTTTTTT.

This chain connects TRBV6-5 to TRBJ2-2; D unclear. The V and J ends lost 7 bases and 6 bases respectively, with 9 bases between them. The CDR3 is 12 amino acids. The V gene's germline CDR1 is MNHEY and CDR2 SVGAGI. CDR3 sequence reads: CASTGLAGELFF. CDR3 nucleotides: TGTGCCAGCACCGGTTTGGCCGGGGAGCTGTTTTTT.

The chain couples TRBV5-1 to TRBJ2-5; 8 bases are shared with TRBD2. Germline assignment: CDR1 SGHRS and CDR2 YFSETQ. Losses at the gene ends were 4 bases for V and 2 bases for J; bases not matched to a gene: 7. The CDR3 length is 15 residues. The CDR3 coding sequence is TGCGCCAGCAGCCCAGGGTCGGGGGGGCAAGAGACCCAGTACTTC. Protein product: CASSPGSGGQETQYF.

This chain joins TRBV3-1 (or the pseudogene TRBV3-2) and TRBJ1-1; 7 bases match TRBD1. The V gene's germline CDR1 is LGHDT and CDR2 YNNKEL (reference sequence). The CDR3 consists of 15 residues. The ends lost 6 bases at V and 4 bases at J; junction bases unmatched: 11. As DNA, the CDR3 is TGTGCCAGCAGGGAACGACAGGGTCGGAGCACTGAAGCTTTCTTT. Encoded protein: CASRERQGRSTEAFF.